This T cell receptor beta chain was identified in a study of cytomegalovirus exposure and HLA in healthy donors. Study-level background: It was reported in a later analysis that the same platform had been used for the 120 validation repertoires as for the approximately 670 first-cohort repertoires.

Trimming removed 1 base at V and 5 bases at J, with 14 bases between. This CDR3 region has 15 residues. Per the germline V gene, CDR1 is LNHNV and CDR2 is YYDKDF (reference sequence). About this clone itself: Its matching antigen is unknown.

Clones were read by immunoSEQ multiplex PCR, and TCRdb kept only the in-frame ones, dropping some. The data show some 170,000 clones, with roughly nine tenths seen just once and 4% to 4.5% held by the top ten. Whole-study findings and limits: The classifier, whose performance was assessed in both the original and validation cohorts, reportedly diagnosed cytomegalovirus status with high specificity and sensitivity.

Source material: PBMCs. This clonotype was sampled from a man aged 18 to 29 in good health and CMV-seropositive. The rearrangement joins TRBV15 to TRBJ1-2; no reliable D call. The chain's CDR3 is CATSRATRNLYGYTF. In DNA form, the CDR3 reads TGTGCCACCAGCAGAGCAACGCGTAACCTATATGGCTACACCTTC.